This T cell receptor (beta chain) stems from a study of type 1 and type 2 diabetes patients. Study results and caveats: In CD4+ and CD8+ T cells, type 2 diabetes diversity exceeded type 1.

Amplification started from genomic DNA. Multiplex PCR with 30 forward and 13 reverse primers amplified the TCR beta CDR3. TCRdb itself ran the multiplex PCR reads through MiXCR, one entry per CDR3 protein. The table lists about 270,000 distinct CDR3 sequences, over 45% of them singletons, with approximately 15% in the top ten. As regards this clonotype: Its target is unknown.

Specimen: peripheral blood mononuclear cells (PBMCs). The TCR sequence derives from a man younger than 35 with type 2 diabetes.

CDR3 coding DNA: TGTGCCAGCAGCCCGCGGCGGGGGATCTACGAGCAGTACTTC. Translated: CASSPRRGIYEQYF. The chain carries TRBV2 and TRBJ2-7; TRBD2 matches 7 bases. CDR3 length: 14 amino acids. In germline, CDR1 is SNHLY, CDR2 FYNNEI. V trimming: 6 bases; J trimming: 3 bases; junction bases outside the gene matches: 8.